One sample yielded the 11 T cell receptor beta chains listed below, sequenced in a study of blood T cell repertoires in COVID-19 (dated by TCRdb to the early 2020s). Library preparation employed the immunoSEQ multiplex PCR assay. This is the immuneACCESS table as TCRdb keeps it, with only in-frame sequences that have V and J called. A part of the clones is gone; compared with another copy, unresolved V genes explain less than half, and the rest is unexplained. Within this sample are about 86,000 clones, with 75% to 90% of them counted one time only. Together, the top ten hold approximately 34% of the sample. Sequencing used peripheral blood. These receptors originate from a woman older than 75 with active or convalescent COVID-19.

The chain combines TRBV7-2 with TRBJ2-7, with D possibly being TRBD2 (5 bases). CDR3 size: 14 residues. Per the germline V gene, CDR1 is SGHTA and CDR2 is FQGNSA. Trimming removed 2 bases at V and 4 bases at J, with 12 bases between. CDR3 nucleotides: TGTGCCAGCAGCTTAAGCGGCGGACCTTACGAGCAGTACTTC. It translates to CASSLSGGPYEQYF.

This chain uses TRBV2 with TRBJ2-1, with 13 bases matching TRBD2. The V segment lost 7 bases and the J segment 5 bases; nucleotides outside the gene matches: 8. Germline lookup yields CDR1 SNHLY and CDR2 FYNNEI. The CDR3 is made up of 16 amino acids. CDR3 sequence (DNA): TGTGCCAGCAAGAGGGACGGACTAGCGGGAGACAATGAGCAGTTCTTC. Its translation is CASKRDGLAGDNEQFF.

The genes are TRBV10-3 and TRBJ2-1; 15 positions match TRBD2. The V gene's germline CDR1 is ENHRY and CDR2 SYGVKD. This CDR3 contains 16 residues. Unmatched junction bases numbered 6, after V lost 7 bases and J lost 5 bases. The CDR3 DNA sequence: TGTGCCATCACCCCCGGACTAGCGGGAGGGGACAATGAGCAGTTCTTC. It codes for CAITPGLAGGDNEQFF.

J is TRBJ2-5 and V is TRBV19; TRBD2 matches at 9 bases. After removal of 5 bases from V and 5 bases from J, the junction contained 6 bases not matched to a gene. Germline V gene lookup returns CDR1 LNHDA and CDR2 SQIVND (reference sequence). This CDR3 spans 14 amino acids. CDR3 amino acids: CASSGAGGGETQYF. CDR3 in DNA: TGTGCCAGTAGTGGCGCGGGAGGGGGTGAGACCCAGTACTTC.

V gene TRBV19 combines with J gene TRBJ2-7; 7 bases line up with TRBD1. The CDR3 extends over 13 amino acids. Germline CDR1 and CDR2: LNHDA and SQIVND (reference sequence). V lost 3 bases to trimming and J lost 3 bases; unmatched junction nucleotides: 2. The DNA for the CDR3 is TGTGCCAGTAGTATCGGGACAGACTACGAGCAGTACTTC. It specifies CASSIGTDYEQYF.

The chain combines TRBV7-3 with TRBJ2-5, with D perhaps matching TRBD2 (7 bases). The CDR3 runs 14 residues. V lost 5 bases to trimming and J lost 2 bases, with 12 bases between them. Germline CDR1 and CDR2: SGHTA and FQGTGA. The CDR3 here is CASSPGGRQETQYF. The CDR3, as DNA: TGTGCCAGCAGCCCGGGGGGCCGTCAAGAGACCCAGTACTTC.

CDR3 in DNA: TGTGCCAGCAGTCCCGCCTTGACAGGCTACAATGAGCAGTTCTTC. This sequence encodes CASSPALTGYNEQFF. This chain joins TRBV28 and TRBJ2-1, with a tentative D call TRBD1 (6 bases). The CDR3 sequence is 15 residues long. Germline lookup yields CDR1 MDHEN and CDR2 SYDVKM. V was pared by 5 bases and J by 3 bases, with 14 bases between.

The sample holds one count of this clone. The CDR3 sequence: CASSPQGLWNIQYF. The CDR3 nucleotides read TGTGCCAGCTCACCCCAGGGATTGTGGAACATTCAGTACTTC. This rearrangement joins TRBV18 to TRBJ2-4, with D tentatively TRBD1 (5 bases). V shed 3 bases and J shed 7 bases, with 13 bases lying between them. The CDR3 has 14 amino acids. The germline V gene has CDR1 KGHSH and CDR2 LQKENI.

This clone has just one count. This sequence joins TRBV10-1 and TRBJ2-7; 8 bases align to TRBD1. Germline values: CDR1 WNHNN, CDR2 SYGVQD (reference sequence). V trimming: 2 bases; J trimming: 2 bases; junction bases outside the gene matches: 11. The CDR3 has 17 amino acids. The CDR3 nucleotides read TGCGCCAGCAGTGAGCTGACCCGGGACAGGTCAACCTACGAGCAGTACTTC. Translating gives CASSELTRDRSTYEQYF.

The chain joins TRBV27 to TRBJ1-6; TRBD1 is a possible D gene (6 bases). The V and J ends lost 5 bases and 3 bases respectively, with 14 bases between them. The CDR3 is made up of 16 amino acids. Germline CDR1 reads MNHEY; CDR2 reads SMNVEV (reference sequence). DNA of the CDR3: TGTGCCAGCAGTAAAGCCGGGACACTCTATAATTCACCCCTCCACTTT. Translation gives CASSKAGTLYNSPLHF.

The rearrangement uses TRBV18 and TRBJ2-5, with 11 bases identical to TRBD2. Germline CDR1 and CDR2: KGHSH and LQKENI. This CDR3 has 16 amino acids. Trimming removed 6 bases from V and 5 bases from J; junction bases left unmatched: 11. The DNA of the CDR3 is TGTGCCAGCTCCCCGGAGCAGGGACTAGCGGTTGAGACCCAGTACTTC. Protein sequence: CASSPEQGLAVETQYF.